This TCR beta chain was captured in a study of CD8 T cells in Susac syndrome. Random hexamers were used to reverse transcribe roughly 0.45 to 1 ug of RNA. TCRdb reprocessed the immunoSEQ multiplex PCR reads with MiXCR, giving one entry per CDR3 protein. The sample carries 150,000 to 200,000 distinct CDR3 sequences, about 95% recorded once. Controls were drawn from healthy donors and were matched for age and sex. Trimming shortened V by 3 bases and J by 5 bases, and 17 bases separated the two germline ends. Per germline, CDR1 LGHNA and CDR2 YSLEER. This CDR3 spans 15 amino acids. This clonotype originated in a human donor in good health. The sequencing input was CD4+ T cells from PBMCs. The chain couples TRBV4-3 to TRBJ2-7; D is possibly TRBD2 (6 bases). CDR3: CASSHRGLAGNEQYF. CDR3 bases: TGCGCCAGCAGCCATCGAGGATTGGCGGGAAACGAGCAGTACTTC.